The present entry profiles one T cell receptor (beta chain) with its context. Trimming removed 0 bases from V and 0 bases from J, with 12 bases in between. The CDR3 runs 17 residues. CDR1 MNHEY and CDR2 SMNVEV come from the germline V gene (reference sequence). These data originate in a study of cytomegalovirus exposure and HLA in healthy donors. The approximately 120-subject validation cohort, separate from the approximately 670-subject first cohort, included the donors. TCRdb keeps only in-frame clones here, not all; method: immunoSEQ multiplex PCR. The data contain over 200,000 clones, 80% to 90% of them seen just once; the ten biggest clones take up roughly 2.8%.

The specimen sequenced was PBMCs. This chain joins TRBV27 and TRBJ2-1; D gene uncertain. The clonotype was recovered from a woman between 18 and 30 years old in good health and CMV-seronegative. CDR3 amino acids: CASSLSPYPPSYNEQFF. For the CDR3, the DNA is TGTGCCAGCAGTTTATCCCCCTACCCTCCCTCCTACAATGAGCAGTTCTTC.